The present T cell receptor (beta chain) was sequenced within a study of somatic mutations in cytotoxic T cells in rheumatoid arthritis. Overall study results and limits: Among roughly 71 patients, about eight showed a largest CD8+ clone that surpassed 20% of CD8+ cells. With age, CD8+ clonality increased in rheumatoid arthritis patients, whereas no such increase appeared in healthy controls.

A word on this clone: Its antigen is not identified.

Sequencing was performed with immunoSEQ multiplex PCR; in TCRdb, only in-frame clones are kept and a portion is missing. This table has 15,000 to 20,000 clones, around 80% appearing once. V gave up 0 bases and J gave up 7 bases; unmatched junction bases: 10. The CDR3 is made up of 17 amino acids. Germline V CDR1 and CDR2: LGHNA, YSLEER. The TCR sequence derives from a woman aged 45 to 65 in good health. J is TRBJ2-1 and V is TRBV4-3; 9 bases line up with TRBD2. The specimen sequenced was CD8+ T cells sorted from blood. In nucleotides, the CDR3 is TGCGCCAGCAGCCAAGATCCGGGGGAGCGGGGGGTGAATGAGCAGTTCTTC. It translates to CASSQDPGERGVNEQFF.